Below, 3 T cell receptor beta chains from the same sample are listed, as sequenced in a study of T-cell memory formation after mild COVID-19. TCRdb analysed the 5' RACE reads with MiXCR anew, one entry per CDR3 protein. The repertoire holds approximately 560,000 distinct CDR3 sequences, with 15% to 20% as singletons. Sample: PBMCs or a T cell subset sorted from them (not recorded which). Every receptor here comes from an adult woman who had mild COVID-19 (a few samples of this study predate the infection). Cell type and time point are not known.

This clonotype was detected only a few times. The V and J genes are TRBV7-6 and TRBJ2-3, with D possibly being TRBD1 (7 bases). The CDR3 has 12 residues. Germline assignment: CDR1 SGHVS and CDR2 FNYEAQ. Trimming left V 4 bases short and J 8 bases short, with 10 bases between. CDR3 coding DNA: TGTGCCAGCAGCTCGCAGGGGGGTACGCAGTATTTT. Amino acids: CASSSQGGTQYF.

The table lists this clonotype with a few counts. This chain's CDR3 is CASSPFSGTVIQEQYF. Written as DNA, the CDR3 is TGTGCCAGCTCACCATTCTCCGGGACAGTGATACAAGAGCAGTACTTC. V usage is TRBV18 and J usage is TRBJ2-7, with 7 positions matching TRBD1. The germline V gene has CDR1 KGHSH and CDR2 LQKENI. This CDR3 is built from 16 residues. J lost 7 bases, V lost 2 bases, and 14 bases had no gene match.

The chain combines TRBV2 with TRBJ2-7; no clear D gene. The CDR3 contains 16 residues. Looked up from germline, CDR1 is SNHLY and CDR2 is FYNNEI. The germline V and J ends were trimmed by 3 bases and 2 bases, with 17 bases remaining between them. CDR3 nucleotides: TGTGCCAGCAGTGAGCCGTCCAGCTTGCCGACCTACGAGCAGTACTTC. Translation gives CASSEPSSLPTYEQYF.